Listed below are T cell receptor beta chains from one sample, sequenced in a study of Ad26.COV2.S vaccination and SARS-CoV-2 variants. The data were produced by immunoSEQ multiplex PCR, yet TCRdb's version contains in-frame clones alone and is incomplete. The sample has roughly 420,000 clones, 89% seen once. Specimen: peripheral blood, collected in a trial of Ad26.COV2.S vaccine versus placebo. The receptors stem from a person aged 18-60 years who received the Ad26.COV2.S COVID-19 vaccine or a placebo. The CDR3 runs from the conserved cysteine through the conserved F or W. Each record gives: D gene, J gene, CDR3 length, clone size, V gene, CDR3 protein, CDR3 DNA. The D gene is left open where the match is weak. Part of the rows lack a size; the others show once, few, many or a class for expanded clones.

TRBD1 | TRBJ1-1 | 13 | once | TRBV5-1 | CASSWTGGTEAFF | TGCGCCAGCAGCTGGACAGGGGGTACTGAAGCTTTCTTT
TRBD2 | TRBJ2-3 | 14 | . | TRBV5-1 | CASTPVAGADTQYF | TGCGCCAGCACCCCTGTAGCGGGAGCAGATACGCAGTATTTT
. | TRBJ2-3 | 14 | . | TRBV6-5 | CASSYSKATDTQYF | TGTGCCAGCAGTTACTCGAAAGCCACAGATACGCAGTATTTT
TRBD1 | TRBJ1-2 | 14 | . | TRBV9 | CASSGQGEGNGYTF | TGTGCCAGCAGCGGACAGGGGGAAGGCAATGGCTACACCTTC
. | TRBJ1-5 | 13 | . | TRBV2 | CATTRQINQPQHF | TGTGCCACGACGAGACAGATTAATCAGCCCCAGCATTTT
. | TRBJ2-7 | 14 | few | TRBV4-1 | CASSQPGSQSEQYF | TGCGCCAGCAGCCAACCGGGGAGTCAGAGCGAGCAGTACTTC
. | TRBJ1-5 | 16 | few | TRBV18 | CASSPGVGLSNQPQHF | TGTGCCAGCTCACCAGGTGTAGGGCTTAGCAATCAGCCCCAGCATTTT
. | TRBJ1-1 | 15 | . | TRBV28 | CASSSLGQTNTEAFF | TGTGCCAGCAGTTCGCTTGGACAGACGAACACTGAAGCTTTCTTT
. | TRBJ1-1 | 12 | . | TRBV6-5 | CASSRGYSEAFF | TGTGCCAGCAGCCGAGGGTACAGTGAAGCTTTCTTT
. | TRBJ2-3 | 14 | . | TRBV28 | CASSFEQFTDTQYF | TGTGCCAGCAGTTTTGAACAGTTCACAGATACGCAGTATTTT
. | TRBJ2-2 | 15 | once | TRBV5-1 | CASSLGLVNTGELFF | TGCGCCAGCAGCTTGGGACTAGTGAACACCGGGGAGCTGTTTTTT
. | TRBJ2-2 | 16 | . | TRBV28 | CASTTWGVENTGELFF | TGTGCCAGCACCACCTGGGGGGTAGAGAACACCGGGGAGCTGTTTTTT
TRBD1 | TRBJ1-6 | 15 | once | TRBV6-2/TRBV6-3 | CASSLPGGANSPLHF | TGTGCCAGCAGTCTGCCAGGGGGAGCGAATTCACCCCTCCACTTT
. | TRBJ2-1 | 15 | . | TRBV7-2 | CASSLAASSYNEQFF | TGTGCCAGCAGCTTAGCTGCTAGCTCCTACAATGAGCAGTTCTTC
. | TRBJ2-3 | 12 | . | TRBV24-1 | CATRDPSDTQYF | TGTGCCACCAGGGACCCGTCCGATACGCAGTATTTT
. | TRBJ2-5 | 13 | . | TRBV5-1 | CASSLAPLETQYF | TGCGCCAGCAGCTTGGCGCCCCTAGAGACCCAGTACTTC
TRBD1 | TRBJ1-6 | 17 | . | TRBV2 | CASSIPDRGVGNSPLHF | TGTGCCAGCAGTATCCCGGACAGGGGAGTAGGTAATTCACCCCTCCACTTT
. | TRBJ1-3 | 14 | . | TRBV25-1 | CASSEYQGANTIYF | TGTGCCAGCAGTGAATATCAGGGAGCGAACACCATATATTTT
TRBD2 | TRBJ2-3 | 17 | . | TRBV9 | CASSVGASGGFTDTQYF | TGTGCCAGCAGCGTAGGGGCTAGCGGGGGATTCACAGATACGCAGTATTTT
. | TRBJ2-7 | 13 | . | TRBV15 | CATSSLGDPGEYF | TGTGCCACCAGCAGCCTAGGGGACCCAGGGGAGTACTTC
. | TRBJ1-4 | 14 | . | TRBV19 | CASSIGLGSAKLFF | TGTGCCAGTAGTATAGGGCTGGGGTCAGCAAAACTGTTTTTT
. | TRBJ2-2 | 17 | . | TRBV7-9 | CASSLALGRGSTGELFF | TGTGCCAGCAGCTTAGCCCTGGGACGGGGAAGTACCGGGGAGCTGTTTTTT